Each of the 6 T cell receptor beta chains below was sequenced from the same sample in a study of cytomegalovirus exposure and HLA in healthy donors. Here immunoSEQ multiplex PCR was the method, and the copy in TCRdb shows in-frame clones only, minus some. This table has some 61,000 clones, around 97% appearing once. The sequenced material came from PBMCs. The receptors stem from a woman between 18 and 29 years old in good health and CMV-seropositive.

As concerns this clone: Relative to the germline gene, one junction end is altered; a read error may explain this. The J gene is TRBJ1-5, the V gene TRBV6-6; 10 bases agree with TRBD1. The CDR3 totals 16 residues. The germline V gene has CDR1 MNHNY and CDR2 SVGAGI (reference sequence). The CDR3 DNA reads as TGTGCCAGCAGTTACGGGGACAGGGGAAGCAGTCAGCCCCAGCATTTT. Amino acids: CASSYGDRGSSQPQHF.

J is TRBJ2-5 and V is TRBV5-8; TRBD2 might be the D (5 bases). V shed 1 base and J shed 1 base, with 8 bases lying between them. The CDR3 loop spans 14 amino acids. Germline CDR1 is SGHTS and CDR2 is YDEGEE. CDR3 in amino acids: CASSLSGFQETQYF. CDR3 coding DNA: TGTGCCAGCAGCTTGTCGGGGTTCCAAGAGACCCAGTACTTC.

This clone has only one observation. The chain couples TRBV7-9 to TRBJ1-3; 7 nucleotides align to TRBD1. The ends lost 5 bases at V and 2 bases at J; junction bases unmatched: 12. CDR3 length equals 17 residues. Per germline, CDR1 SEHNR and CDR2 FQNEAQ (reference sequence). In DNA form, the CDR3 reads TGTGCCAGCAGCCCCCCCCGCGACAGGGAAGCTGGAAACACCATATATTTT. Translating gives CASSPPRDREAGNTIYF.

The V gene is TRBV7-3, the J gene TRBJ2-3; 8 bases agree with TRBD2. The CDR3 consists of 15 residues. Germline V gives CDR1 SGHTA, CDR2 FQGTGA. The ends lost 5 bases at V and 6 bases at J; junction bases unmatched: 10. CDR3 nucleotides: TGTGCCAGCAGCCTCAGCGGGAGCATTGGGGATACGCAGTATTTT. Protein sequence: CASSLSGSIGDTQYF.

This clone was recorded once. The CDR3 loop reads CASSELSTGAGYTF. The CDR3 DNA reads TGCGCCAGCAGTGAGCTAAGCACAGGGGCGGGCTACACCTTC. This chain uses TRBV10-2 with TRBJ1-2, with 7 bases matching TRBD1. The V gene's germline CDR1 is WSHSY and CDR2 SAAADI. The CDR3 is 14 amino acids. The V gene end was trimmed by 2 bases and the J gene end by 8 bases; junction bases not matched to a gene: 8.

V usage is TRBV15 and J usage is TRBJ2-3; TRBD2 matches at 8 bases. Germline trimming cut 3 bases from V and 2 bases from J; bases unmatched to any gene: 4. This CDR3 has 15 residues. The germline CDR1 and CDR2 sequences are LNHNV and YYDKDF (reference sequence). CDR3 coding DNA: TGTGCCACCAGCAGCCCAGCGGGAGCCACAGATACGCAGTATTTT. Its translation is CATSSPAGATDTQYF.